This T cell receptor (beta chain) comes out of a study of blood T cell repertoires in COVID-19 (dated by TCRdb to 2020 to 2021). About the investigation overall: Samples from collaborators originated in the United States, Italy and Spain and spanned both the acute and convalescent phases of COVID-19. The material from the prospective study consisted of cDNA or gDNA derived from T cells, B-cell-depleted T cells, or PBMCs. Subjects who had been exposed to COVID-19, were actively infected with it, or had recovered from it provided the deeply sampled blood TCRbeta repertoires that made up the dataset. The repertoires were released in a freely available public database intended as a resource for research on the immune response to SARS-CoV-2. The samples were drawn from two sources: the first 160 participants of the ongoing ImmuneRACE study, and some 1,300 subjects contributed by 6 global collaborators. Nearly every sample came with metadata listing a de-identified subject ID, COVID-19 status, age in years and sex. Where available, HLA class I and class II types were obtained from metadata supplied by the sample provider rather than from assay-based typing. Study-level results and caveats: The amount of clinical and demographic metadata varied by source and participant and was provided uncurated.

Per the germline V gene (reference sequence), SGHNT is the CDR1 and YYREEE is the CDR2. Unmatched junction bases come to 8, with V trimmed by 0 bases and J by 3 bases. From the cysteine up to the phenylalanine, the CDR3 has a length of 18 residues. Just CDR3 DNA is preserved here, 54 bases in frame from base 1. In the case of this clone: It lacks a known antigen. No base qualities exist here, and no much larger clone lies one base off it.

The immunoSEQ Assay, a bias-controlled multiplex PCR, was used to amplify TCRbeta CDR3 regions from genomic DNA. Regarding the original processing steps: Within the assay, amplification of reference gene primers was used to estimate how many nucleated cells each sample contained. Sequence reads were collapsed and filtered to measure the absolute abundance of every unique TCRbeta CDR3 rearrangement. For each sample, productive Simpson clonality was calculated as the square root of Simpson's diversity index across productive rearrangements. TCRdb mirrors the immuneACCESS table, restricted to in-frame sequences. Some clones are absent from its copies; in checked studies, under half trace to an unresolved V gene, and the reason for the others is unknown. V, J and clone size are those of that table, while D and trimming were read from the DNA. This sample comprises 70,000 or so clones, 70% to 80% of them detected only once. Around 16% of the sample is taken by the ten largest.

Whole blood was collected in K2EDTA tubes by collaborating institutions according to the institutions' own protocols. For TCRbeta analysis, collaborators shipped samples in one of three forms: frozen whole blood, isolated PBMCs, or DNA extracted from either of those sample types. The TCR originated in a human donor in a cohort sampled during active COVID-19. The sequenced material came from peripheral blood. Here the chain combines TRBV5-4 and TRBJ2-2, with 10 bases aligning to TRBD2. In nucleotides, the sequence is TGTGCCAGCAGCTTGGACCTTACTAGCGGGACTTACACCGGGGAGCTGTTTTTT. Protein translation: CASSLDLTSGTYTGELFF. Reference TRBV5-4 and TRBJ2-2 genes cover what lies past the CDR3, so the full variable domain is ETGVTQSPTHLIKTRGQQVTLRCSSQSGHNTVSWYQQALGQGPQFIFQYYREEENGRGNFPPRFSGLQFPNYSSELNVNALELDDSALYLCASSLDLTSGTYTGELFFGEGSRLTVL.